The rows below give T cell receptor beta chains drawn from one sample of a study of identifying expanded T cells in peripheral blood. Only in-frame clones appear in the TCRdb table, and some are missing; sequencing was by immunoSEQ multiplex PCR. The sample records 70,000 to 100,000 clones, approximately 90% being singletons. The material sequenced was blood. These receptors originate from a person aged 18 to 75 in good health. Each CDR3 is given without its conserved first and last residue.

J gene: TRBJ2-6
V gene: TRBV25-1
CDR3 protein: ASSEYAVGTGANVLT

J gene: TRBJ1-1
V gene: TRBV28
CDR3 protein: ASSSARTEAF

J gene: TRBJ2-7
V gene: TRBV6-5
CDR3 protein: ASSPAGGSYEQY

J gene: TRBJ1-1
V gene: TRBV7-7
CDR3 protein: ASSLGMNTEAF

J gene: TRBJ2-7
V gene: TRBV12-2
CDR3 protein: ASRLVCRQEASGDEQY

J gene: TRBJ1-3
V gene: TRBV7-8
CDR3 protein: ASSLDRSSGNTIY

J gene: TRBJ2-7
V gene: TRBV12-5
CDR3 protein: ASGLVLSGLTSYEQY

J gene: TRBJ2-7
V gene: TRBV1
CDR3 protein: TSGDGGAYEQY

J gene: TRBJ1-5
V gene: TRBV19
CDR3 protein: ASSIGQVREPQH

J gene: TRBJ1-2
V gene: TRBV6-1
CDR3 protein: ASLQGARGYT

J gene: TRBJ1-5
V gene: TRBV6-1
CDR3 protein: ASREGGGNQPQH

J gene: TRBJ2-1
V gene: TRBV7-2
CDR3 protein: ASSSLGLAATYNEQF

J gene: TRBJ2-2
V gene: TRBV7-9
CDR3 protein: ASSPAGYTGELF

J gene: TRBJ2-1
V gene: TRBV7-2
CDR3 protein: ASSLLSSTYNEQF

J gene: TRBJ1-2
V gene: TRBV10-1
CDR3 protein: AFQGDGYT

J gene: TRBJ2-1
V gene: TRBV7-9
CDR3 protein: ASSTPGHSDEQF

J gene: TRBJ2-5
V gene: TRBV29-1
CDR3 protein: SAPLAGGLQETQY

J gene: TRBJ2-3
V gene: TRBV19
CDR3 protein: ASSIGAGVRDTQY

J gene: TRBJ2-5
V gene: TRBV4-1
CDR3 protein: ASSQDALAGARTPETQY

J gene: TRBJ2-4
V gene: TRBV4-3
CDR3 protein: ASSLGMTVAKNIQY

J gene: TRBJ1-3
V gene: TRBV28
CDR3 protein: ASSPRFAGNTIY

J gene: TRBJ1-3
V gene: TRBV6-6
CDR3 protein: ASSSGGVRNTIY

J gene: TRBJ1-5
V gene: TRBV6-6
CDR3 protein: ASRRTRDQPQH

J gene: TRBJ2-2
V gene: TRBV5-1
CDR3 protein: ASSLDSSGGVTGELF

J gene: TRBJ2-3
V gene: TRBV7-9
CDR3 protein: ASSYQTSGASTDTQY

J gene: TRBJ1-1
V gene: TRBV18
CDR3 protein: ASSPDRGGIGTEAF

J gene: TRBJ2-1
V gene: TRBV6-6
CDR3 protein: ASQFDGASYNEQF

J gene: TRBJ1-5
V gene: TRBV28
CDR3 protein: ASSISQPQH

J gene: TRBJ1-5
V gene: TRBV5-6
CDR3 protein: ASSEGGGQPQH

J gene: TRBJ1-5
V gene: TRBV2
CDR3 protein: ASSVRGTLYSNQPQH

J gene: TRBJ2-2
V gene: TRBV29-1
CDR3 protein: SVLDGFNTGELF

J gene: TRBJ2-3
V gene: TRBV4-2
CDR3 protein: ASSQGWASGNTDTQY

J gene: TRBJ2-2
V gene: TRBV7-9
CDR3 protein: ASSLTGATGELF

J gene: TRBJ1-1
V gene: TRBV28
CDR3 protein: ASSSSPLRNTEAF

J gene: TRBJ2-7
V gene: TRBV11-2
CDR3 protein: ASSPGGYEQY

J gene: TRBJ2-5
V gene: TRBV28
CDR3 protein: ASSLPGGEGETQY

J gene: TRBJ2-2
V gene: TRBV6-1
CDR3 protein: ASSGTGWNTGELF

J gene: TRBJ1-2
V gene: TRBV7-8
CDR3 protein: ASSLAVAGQVYGYT

J gene: TRBJ2-7
V gene: TRBV2
CDR3 protein: ASSYRGYEQY

J gene: TRBJ2-1
V gene: TRBV9
CDR3 protein: ASSVEAGARYNEQF

J gene: TRBJ1-4
V gene: TRBV5-1
CDR3 protein: ASSLERVNEKLF

J gene: TRBJ2-7
V gene: TRBV7-8
CDR3 protein: ASSWGGPSSYEQY

J gene: TRBJ2-1
V gene: TRBV27
CDR3 protein: ASSLAESSYNEQF

J gene: TRBJ1-2
V gene: TRBV7-9
CDR3 protein: ASSLGTANYGYT

J gene: TRBJ1-1
V gene: TRBV4-1
CDR3 protein: ASSQVPPPGTEAF

J gene: TRBJ2-7
V gene: TRBV10-1
CDR3 protein: ARRGPGEYEQY

J gene: TRBJ2-5
V gene: TRBV5-6
CDR3 protein: ASSLGIAGELQETQY

J gene: TRBJ1-2
V gene: TRBV10-3
CDR3 protein: AMTRGPLDGYT

J gene: TRBJ1-1
V gene: TRBV4-3
CDR3 protein: ASTLRGGGSTEAF

J gene: TRBJ2-2
V gene: TRBV7-9
CDR3 protein: ASSFRDRGTGELF

J gene: TRBJ2-5
V gene: TRBV5-1
CDR3 protein: ASSPGGQGHQETQY